This T cell receptor (beta chain) was captured in a study of identical twins. Whole-study results and caveats: The authors drew conclusions from cross-sectional statistical analysis rather than following the same donors. Abundant beta clonotypes from cord blood bore fewer insertions; memory repertoires lacked this pattern.

Turning to this clonotype: Its target is not known.

This CDR3 contains 14 residues. The germline gives CDR1 GTSNPN, CDR2 SVGIG (reference sequence). V was clipped by 2 bases and J by 3 bases, with 14 bases between them. Each CDR3 protein gets one entry after TCRdb re-called the 5' RACE reads with MiXCR. The sample includes approximately 500,000 distinct CDR3 sequences, roughly 26% of them seen just once. These records were also assigned to another study, of T cells expressing NK-cell markers. That work states: Restriction of sorting to alpha-beta TCR T cells was accomplished in several experiments using an anti-gamma-delta TCR antibody.

The sequence derives from a woman under 30 in good health. The chain combines TRBV30 with TRBJ2-7; a weak D match, TRBD1 (5 bases). Sequencing input: CD4+ T cells sorted from blood. CDR3 loop: CAWSRRNRFYEQYF. CDR3 DNA sequence: TGTGCCTGGAGTCGTAGGAACAGGTTCTACGAGCAGTACTTC.